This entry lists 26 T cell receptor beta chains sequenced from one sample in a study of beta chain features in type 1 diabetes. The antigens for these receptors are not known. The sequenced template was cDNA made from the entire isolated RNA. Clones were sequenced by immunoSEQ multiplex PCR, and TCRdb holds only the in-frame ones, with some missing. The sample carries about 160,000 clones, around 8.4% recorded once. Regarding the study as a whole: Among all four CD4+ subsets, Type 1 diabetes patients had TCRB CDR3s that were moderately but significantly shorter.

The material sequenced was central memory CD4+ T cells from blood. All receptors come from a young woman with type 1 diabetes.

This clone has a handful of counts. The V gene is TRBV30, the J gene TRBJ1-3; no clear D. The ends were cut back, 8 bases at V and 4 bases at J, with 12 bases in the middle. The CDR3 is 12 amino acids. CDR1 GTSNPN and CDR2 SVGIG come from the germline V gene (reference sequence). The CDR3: CASGLGGNTIYF. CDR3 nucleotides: TGTGCCAGTGGGCTCGGCGGAAACACCATATATTTT.

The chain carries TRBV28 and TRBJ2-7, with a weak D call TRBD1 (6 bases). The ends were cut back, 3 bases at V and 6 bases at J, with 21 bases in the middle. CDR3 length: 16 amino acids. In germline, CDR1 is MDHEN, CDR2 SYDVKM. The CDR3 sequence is CASSFPPGAGVGEQYF. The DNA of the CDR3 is TGTGCCAGCAGTTTTCCCCCCGGGGCAGGGGTTGGCGAGCAGTACTTC.

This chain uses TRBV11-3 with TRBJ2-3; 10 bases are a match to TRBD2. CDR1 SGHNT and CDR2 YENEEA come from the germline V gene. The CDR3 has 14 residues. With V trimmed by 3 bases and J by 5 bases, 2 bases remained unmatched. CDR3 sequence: CASSFRTSGDTQYF. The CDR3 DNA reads TGTGCCAGCAGCTTCCGGACTAGCGGAGATACGCAGTATTTT.

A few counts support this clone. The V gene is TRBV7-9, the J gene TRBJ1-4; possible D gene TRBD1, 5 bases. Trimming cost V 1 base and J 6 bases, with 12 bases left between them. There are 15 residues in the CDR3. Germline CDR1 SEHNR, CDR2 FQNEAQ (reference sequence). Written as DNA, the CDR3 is TGTGCCAGCAGCTTAGGCGGGGCCCTATATGAAAAACTGTTTTTT. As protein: CASSLGGALYEKLFF. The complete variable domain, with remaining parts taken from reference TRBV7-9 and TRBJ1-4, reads DTGVSQNPRHKITKRGQNVTFRCDPISEHNRLYWYRQTLGQGPEFLTYFQNEAQLEKSRLLSDRFSAERPKGSFSTLEIQRTEQGDSAMYLCASSLGGALYEKLFFGSGTQLSVL.

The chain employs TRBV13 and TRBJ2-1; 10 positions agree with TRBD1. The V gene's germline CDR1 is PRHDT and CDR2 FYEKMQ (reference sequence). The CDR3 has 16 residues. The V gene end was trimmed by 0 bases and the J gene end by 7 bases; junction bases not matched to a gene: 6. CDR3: CASSLGTGGFVNEQFF. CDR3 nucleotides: TGTGCCAGCAGCTTAGGGACAGGGGGCTTTGTAAATGAGCAGTTCTTC.

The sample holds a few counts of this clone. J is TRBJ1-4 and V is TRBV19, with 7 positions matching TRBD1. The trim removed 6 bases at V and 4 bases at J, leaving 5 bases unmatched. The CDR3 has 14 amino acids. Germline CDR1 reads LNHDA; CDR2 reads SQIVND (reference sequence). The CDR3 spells CASSPTGVNEKLFF. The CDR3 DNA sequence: TGTGCCAGTAGCCCCACAGGGGTTAATGAAAAACTGTTTTTT.

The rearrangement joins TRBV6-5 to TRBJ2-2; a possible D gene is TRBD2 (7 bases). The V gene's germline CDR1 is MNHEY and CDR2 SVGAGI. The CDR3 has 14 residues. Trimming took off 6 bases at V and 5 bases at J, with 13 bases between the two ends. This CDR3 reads CASSPGGPTGELFF. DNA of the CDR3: TGTGCCAGCAGCCCGGGGGGCCCGACCGGGGAGCTGTTTTTT.

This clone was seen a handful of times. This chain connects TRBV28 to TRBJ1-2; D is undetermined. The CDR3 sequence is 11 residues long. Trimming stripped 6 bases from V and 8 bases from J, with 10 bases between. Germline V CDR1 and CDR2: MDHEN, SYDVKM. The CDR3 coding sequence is TGTGCCAGCAGACTTGACTTGGGCTACACCTTC. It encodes CASRLDLGYTF.

The CDR3 region has the DNA TGTGCCAGCAGCTTTGAGGGGGTAGAGACCCAGTACTTC. Amino acid sequence: CASSFEGVETQYF. The rearrangement links TRBV7-9 to TRBJ2-5, with D possibly being TRBD1 (6 bases). Trimming cost V 3 bases and J 4 bases, with 9 bases left between them. Germline assignment: CDR1 SEHNR and CDR2 FQNEAQ (reference sequence). The CDR3 totals 13 residues. The complete variable domain, with remaining parts taken from reference TRBV7-9 and TRBJ2-5, reads DTGVSQNPRHKITKRGQNVTFRCDPISEHNRLYWYRQTLGQGPEFLTYFQNEAQLEKSRLLSDRFSAERPKGSFSTLEIQRTEQGDSAMYLCASSFEGVETQYFGPGTRLLVL.

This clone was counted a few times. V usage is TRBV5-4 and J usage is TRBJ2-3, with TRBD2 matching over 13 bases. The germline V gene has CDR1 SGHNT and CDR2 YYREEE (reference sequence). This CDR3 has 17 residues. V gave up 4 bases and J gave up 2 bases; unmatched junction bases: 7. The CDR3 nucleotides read TGTGCCAGCAGCCGGGGGGGGACTAGCGGGGTCACAGATACGCAGTATTTT. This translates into CASSRGGTSGVTDTQYF. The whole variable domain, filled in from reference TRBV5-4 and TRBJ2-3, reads ETGVTQSPTHLIKTRGQQVTLRCSSQSGHNTVSWYQQALGQGPQFIFQYYREEENGRGNFPPRFSGLQFPNYSSELNVNALELDDSALYLCASSRGGTSGVTDTQYFGPGTRLTVL.

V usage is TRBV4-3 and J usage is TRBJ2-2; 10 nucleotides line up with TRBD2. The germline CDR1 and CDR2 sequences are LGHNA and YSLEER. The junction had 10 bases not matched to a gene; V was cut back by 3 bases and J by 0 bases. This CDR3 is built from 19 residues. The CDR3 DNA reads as TGCGCCAGCAGCCAGGGCCCGCGAGGACTAGCGGCGAACACCGGGGAGCTGTTTTTT. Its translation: CASSQGPRGLAANTGELFF.

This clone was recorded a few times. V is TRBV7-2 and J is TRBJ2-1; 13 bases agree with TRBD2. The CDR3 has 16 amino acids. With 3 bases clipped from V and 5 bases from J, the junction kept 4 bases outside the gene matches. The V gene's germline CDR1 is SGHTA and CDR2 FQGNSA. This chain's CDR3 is CASSFKTSGGDNEQFF. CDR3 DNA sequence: TGTGCCAGCAGCTTCAAAACTAGCGGGGGGGACAATGAGCAGTTCTTC. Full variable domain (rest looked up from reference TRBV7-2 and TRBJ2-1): GAGVSQSPSNKVTEKGKDVELRCDPISGHTALYWYRQSLGQGLEFLIYFQGNSAPDKSGLPSDRFSAERTGGSVSTLTIQRTQQEDSAVYLCASSFKTSGGDNEQFFGPGTRLTVL.

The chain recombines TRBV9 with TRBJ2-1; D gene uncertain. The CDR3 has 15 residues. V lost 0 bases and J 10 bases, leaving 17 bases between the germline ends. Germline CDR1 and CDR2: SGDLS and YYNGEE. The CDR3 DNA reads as TGTGCCAGCAGCGTAGACGGGTCGCGCCGCCTGGAGCAGTTCTTC. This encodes CASSVDGSRRLEQFF.

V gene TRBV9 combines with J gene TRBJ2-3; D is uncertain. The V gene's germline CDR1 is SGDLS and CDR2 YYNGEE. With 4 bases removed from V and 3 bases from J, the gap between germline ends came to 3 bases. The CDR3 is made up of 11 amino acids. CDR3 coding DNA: TGTGCCAGCAGCACTACAGATACGCAGTATTTT. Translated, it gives CASSTTDTQYF.

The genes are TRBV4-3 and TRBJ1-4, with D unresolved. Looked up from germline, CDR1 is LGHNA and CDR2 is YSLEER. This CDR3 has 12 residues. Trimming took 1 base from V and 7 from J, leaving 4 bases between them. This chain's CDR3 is CASSQGREKLFF. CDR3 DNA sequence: TGCGCCAGCAGCCAAGGTCGTGAAAAACTGTTTTTT.

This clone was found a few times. This CDR3 reads CSSGGNQPQHF. As DNA, the CDR3 is TGCAGTTCGGGGGGCAATCAGCCCCAGCATTTT. V is TRBV20-1 and J is TRBJ1-5; maybe TRBD1 (5 bases). Trimming took off 8 bases at V and 2 bases at J, with 7 bases between the two ends. Germline CDR1 is DFQATT and CDR2 is SNEGSKA (reference sequence). The CDR3 contains 11 residues.

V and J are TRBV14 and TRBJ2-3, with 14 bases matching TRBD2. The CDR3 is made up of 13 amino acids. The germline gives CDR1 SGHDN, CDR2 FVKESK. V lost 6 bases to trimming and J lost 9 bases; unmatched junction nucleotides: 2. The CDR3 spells CASSRTSGRTQYF. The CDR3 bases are TGTGCCAGCAGTAGGACTAGCGGGAGGACGCAGTATTTT.

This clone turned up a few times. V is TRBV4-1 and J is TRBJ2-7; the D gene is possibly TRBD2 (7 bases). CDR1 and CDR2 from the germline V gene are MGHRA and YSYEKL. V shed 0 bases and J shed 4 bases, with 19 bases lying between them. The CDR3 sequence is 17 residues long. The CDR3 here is CASSQDKGGGGGYEQYF. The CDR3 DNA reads TGCGCCAGCAGCCAAGATAAGGGGGGGGGAGGTGGGTACGAGCAGTACTTC.

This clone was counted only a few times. In DNA, the CDR3 is TGTGCCAGCAGCCCGGAGTACAGGGGTGGCATTCAGTACTTC. This gives the protein CASSPEYRGGIQYF. This chain connects TRBV7-2 to TRBJ2-4; TRBD1 agrees at 7 bases. V dropped 5 bases and J dropped 9; count of bases not matched to a gene: 10. The CDR3 length is 14 residues. The germline gives CDR1 SGHTA, CDR2 FQGNSA. Using reference TRBV7-2 and TRBJ2-4 for the parts outside the CDR3, the full variable domain is GAGVSQSPSNKVTEKGKDVELRCDPISGHTALYWYRQSLGQGLEFLIYFQGNSAPDKSGLPSDRFSAERTGGSVSTLTIQRTQQEDSAVYLCASSPEYRGGIQYFGAGTRLSVL.

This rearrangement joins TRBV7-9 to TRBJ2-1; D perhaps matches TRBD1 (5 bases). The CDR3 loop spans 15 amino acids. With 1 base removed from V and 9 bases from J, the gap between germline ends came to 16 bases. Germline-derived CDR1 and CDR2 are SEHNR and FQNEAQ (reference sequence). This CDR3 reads CASSLGGTGVGEQFF. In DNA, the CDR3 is TGTGCCAGCAGCTTAGGGGGAACAGGAGTTGGTGAGCAGTTCTTC.

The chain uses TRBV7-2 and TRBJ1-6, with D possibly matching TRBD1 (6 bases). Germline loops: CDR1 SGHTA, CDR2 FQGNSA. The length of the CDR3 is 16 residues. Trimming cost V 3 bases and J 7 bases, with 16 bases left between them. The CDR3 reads CASSFLTGLGNSPLHF. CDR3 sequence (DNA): TGTGCCAGCAGCTTTCTGACAGGCCTCGGCAATTCACCCCTCCACTTT.

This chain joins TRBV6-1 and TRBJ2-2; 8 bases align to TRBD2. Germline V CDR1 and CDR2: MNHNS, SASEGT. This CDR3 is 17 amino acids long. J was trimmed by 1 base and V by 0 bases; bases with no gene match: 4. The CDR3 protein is CASSEAGAGGNTGELFF. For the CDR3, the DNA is TGTGCCAGCAGTGAAGCTGGGGCGGGGGGGAACACCGGGGAGCTGTTTTTT.

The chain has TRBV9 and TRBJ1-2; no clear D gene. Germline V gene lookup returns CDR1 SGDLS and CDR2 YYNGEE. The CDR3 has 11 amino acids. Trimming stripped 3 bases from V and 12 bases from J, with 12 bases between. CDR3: CASSGRAGNTF. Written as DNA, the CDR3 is TGTGCCAGCAGCGGGAGAGCGGGTAACACCTTC.

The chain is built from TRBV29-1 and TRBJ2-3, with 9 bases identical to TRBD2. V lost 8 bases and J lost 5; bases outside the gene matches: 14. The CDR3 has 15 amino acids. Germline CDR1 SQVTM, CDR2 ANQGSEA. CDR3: CSSTEVAGAGDTQYF. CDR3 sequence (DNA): TGCAGCTCAACGGAGGTAGCGGGAGCGGGAGATACGCAGTATTTT.

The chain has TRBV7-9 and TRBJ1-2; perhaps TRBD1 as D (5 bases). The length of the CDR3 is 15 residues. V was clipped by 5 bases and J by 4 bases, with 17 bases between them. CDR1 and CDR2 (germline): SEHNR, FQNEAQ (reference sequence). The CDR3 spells CASSLGVYSSYGYTF. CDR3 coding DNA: TGTGCCAGCAGCCTAGGGGTATACAGCTCCTATGGCTACACCTTC.

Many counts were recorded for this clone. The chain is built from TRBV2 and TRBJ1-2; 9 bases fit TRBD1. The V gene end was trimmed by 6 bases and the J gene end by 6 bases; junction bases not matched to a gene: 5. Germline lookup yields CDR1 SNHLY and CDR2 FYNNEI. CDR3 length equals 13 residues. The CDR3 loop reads CASRPGQGDGYTF. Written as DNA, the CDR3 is TGTGCCAGCAGACCGGGACAGGGAGATGGCTACACCTTC.